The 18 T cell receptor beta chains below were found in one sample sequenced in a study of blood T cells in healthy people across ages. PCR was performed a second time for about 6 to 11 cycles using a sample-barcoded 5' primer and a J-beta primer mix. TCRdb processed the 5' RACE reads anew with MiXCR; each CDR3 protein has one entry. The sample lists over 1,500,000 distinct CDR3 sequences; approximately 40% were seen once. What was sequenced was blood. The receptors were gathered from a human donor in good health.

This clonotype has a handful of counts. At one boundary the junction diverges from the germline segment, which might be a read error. CDR3 nucleotides: TGTGCCAGCAGCGAACAGGGTAGCACAGATACGCGGTATTTT. Encoded protein: CASSEQGSTDTRYF. J is TRBJ2-3 and V is TRBV13; a possible D gene is TRBD1 (6 bases). The V gene's germline CDR1 is PRHDT and CDR2 FYEKMQ (reference sequence). The CDR3 sequence is 14 residues long.

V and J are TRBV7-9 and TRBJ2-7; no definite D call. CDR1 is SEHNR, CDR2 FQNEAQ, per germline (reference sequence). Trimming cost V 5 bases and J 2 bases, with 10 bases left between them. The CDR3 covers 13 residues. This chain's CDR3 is CASSLPVAYEQYF. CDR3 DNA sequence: TGTGCCAGCAGCCTCCCTGTAGCCTACGAGCAGTACTTC.

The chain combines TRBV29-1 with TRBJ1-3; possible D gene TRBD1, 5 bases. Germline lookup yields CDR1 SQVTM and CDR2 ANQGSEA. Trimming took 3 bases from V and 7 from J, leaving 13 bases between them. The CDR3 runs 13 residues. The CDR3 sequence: CSVDGGDVNTIYF. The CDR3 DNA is TGCAGCGTTGATGGGGGGGACGTGAACACCATATATTTT. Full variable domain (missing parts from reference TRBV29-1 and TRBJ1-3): SAVISQKPSRDICQRGTSLTIQCQVDSQVTMMFWYRQQPGQSLTLIATANQGSEATYESGFVIDKFPISRPNLTFSTLTVSNMSPEDSSIYLCSVDGGDVNTIYFGEGSWLTVV.

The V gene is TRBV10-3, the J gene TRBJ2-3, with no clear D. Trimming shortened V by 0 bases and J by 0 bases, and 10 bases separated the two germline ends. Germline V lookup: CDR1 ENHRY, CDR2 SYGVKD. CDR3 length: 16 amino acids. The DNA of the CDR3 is TGTGCCATCAGTGAGTCGACGAGGATGAGCACAGATACGCAGTATTTT. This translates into CAISESTRMSTDTQYF.

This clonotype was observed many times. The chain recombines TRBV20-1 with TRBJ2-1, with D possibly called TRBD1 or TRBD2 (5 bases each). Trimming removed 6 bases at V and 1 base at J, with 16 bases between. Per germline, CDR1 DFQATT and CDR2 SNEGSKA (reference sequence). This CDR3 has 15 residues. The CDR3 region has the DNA TGCAGTGCACCTCGGGACCTGATGTCCTACAATGAGCAGTTCTTC. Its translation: CSAPRDLMSYNEQFF.

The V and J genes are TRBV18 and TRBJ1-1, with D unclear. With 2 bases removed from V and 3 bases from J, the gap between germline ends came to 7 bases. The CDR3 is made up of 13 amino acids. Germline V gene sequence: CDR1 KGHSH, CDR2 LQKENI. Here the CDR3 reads CASSPMVYTEAFF. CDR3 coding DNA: TGTGCCAGCTCACCAATGGTATACACTGAAGCTTTCTTT.

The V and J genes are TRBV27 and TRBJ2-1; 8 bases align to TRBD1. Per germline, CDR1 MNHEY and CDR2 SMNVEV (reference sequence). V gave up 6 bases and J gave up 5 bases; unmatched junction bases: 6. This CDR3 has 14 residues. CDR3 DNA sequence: TGTGCCAGCAGACAGGGGGGAGAAGACAATGAGCAGTTCTTC. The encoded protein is CASRQGGEDNEQFF.

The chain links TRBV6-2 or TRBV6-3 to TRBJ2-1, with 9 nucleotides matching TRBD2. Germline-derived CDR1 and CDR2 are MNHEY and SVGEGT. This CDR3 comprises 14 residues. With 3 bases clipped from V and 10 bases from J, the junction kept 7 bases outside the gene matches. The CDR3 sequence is CASSYSGGHREQFF. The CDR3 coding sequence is TGTGCCAGCAGTTATAGCGGGGGCCACAGGGAGCAGTTCTTC.

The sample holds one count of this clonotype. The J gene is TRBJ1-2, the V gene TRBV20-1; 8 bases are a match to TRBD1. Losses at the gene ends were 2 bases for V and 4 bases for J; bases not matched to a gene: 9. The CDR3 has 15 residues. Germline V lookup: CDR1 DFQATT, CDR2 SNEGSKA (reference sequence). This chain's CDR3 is CSARPRTGSPYGYTF. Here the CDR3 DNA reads TGCAGTGCTAGACCTCGGACAGGGTCTCCCTATGGCTACACCTTC.

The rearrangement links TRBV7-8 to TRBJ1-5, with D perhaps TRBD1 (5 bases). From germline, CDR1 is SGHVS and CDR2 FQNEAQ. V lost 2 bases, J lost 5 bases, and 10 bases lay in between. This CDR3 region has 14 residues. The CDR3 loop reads CASSLRQTDQPQHF. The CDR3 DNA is TGTGCCAGCAGCTTAAGACAGACCGATCAGCCCCAGCATTTT.

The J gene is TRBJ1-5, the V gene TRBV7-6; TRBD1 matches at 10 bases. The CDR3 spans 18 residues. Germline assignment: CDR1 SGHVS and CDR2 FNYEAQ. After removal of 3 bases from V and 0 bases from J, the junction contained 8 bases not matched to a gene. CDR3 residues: CASSFRTGGPYSNQPQHF. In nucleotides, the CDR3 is TGTGCCAGCAGCTTCCGGACAGGGGGTCCTTATAGCAATCAGCCCCAGCATTTT.

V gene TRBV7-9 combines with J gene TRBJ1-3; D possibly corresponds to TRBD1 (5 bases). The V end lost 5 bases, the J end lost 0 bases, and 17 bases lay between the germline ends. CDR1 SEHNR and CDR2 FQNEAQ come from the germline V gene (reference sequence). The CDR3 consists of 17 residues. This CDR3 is CASSLGVIRVSGNTIYF. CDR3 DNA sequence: TGTGCCAGCAGCCTAGGGGTAATCAGAGTCTCTGGAAACACCATATATTTT.

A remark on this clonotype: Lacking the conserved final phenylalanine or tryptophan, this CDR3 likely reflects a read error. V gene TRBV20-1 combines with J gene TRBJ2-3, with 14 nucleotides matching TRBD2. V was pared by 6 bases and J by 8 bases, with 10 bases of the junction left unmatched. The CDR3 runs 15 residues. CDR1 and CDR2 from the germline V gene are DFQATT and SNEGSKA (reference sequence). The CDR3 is CSAGTSGGIPSTQYC. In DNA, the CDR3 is TGCAGTGCCGGGACTAGCGGGGGAATCCCTAGTACGCAGTATTGT.

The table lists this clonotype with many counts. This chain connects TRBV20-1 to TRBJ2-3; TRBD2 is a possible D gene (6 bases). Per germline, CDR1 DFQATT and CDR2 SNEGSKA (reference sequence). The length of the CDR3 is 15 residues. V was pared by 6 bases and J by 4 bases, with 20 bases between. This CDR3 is CSAIRGRLYSDTQYF. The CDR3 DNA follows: TGCAGTGCCATACGGGGGAGGCTGTACTCAGATACGCAGTATTTT.

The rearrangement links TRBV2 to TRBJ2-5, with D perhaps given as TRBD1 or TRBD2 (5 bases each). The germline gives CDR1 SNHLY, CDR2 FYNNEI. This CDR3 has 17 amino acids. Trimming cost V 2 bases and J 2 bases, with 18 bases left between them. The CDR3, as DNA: TGTGCCAGCAGTGAATTTTTGGTGGGGGTGACACAAGAGACCCAGTACTTC. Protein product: CASSEFLVGVTQETQYF.

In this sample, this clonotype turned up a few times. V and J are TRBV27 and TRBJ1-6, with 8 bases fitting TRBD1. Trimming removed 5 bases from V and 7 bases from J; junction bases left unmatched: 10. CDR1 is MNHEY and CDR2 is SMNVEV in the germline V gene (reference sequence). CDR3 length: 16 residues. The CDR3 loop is CASSVSQGEGNSPLHF. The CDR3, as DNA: TGTGCCAGCAGTGTTTCACAGGGGGAAGGAAATTCACCCCTCCACTTT.

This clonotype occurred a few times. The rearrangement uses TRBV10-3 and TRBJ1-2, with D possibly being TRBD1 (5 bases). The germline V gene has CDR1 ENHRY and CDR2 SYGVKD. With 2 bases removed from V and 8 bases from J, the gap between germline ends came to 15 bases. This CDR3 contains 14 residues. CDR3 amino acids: CAISEGTDLLGYTF. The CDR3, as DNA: TGTGCCATCAGTGAGGGGACGGACCTCTTGGGCTACACCTTC.

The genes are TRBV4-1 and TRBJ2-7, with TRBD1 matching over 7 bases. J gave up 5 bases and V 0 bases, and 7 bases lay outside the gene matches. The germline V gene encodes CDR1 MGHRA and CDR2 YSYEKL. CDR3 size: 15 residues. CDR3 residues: CASSQDDRELDEQYF. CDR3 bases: TGCGCCAGCAGCCAAGATGACAGGGAGCTGGACGAGCAGTACTTC.